Each of the 25 T cell receptor beta chains below was sequenced from the same sample in a study of T cells in Graves' hyperthyroidism and ophthalmopathy. Authors of the study amplified TCR beta CDR3 regions from RNA transcripts. HTBI primers were used for first-round RT-PCR of the TCR CDR3. MiXCR, applied by TCRdb to the multiplex PCR reads, yields one record per CDR3 protein. The sample includes about 400,000 distinct CDR3 sequences, approximately 13% of them seen just once. Sequencing was done on a sample of blood. The source is a young woman with Graves' hyperthyroidism.

This clonotype was observed a handful of times. This sequence joins TRBV30 and TRBJ2-1; 12 bases are a match to TRBD2. Trimming cost V 4 bases and J 8 bases; bases outside gene matches: 3. The germline CDR1 and CDR2 sequences are GTSNPN and SVGIG (reference sequence). The CDR3 spans 13 residues. CDR3 protein: CAWTSGRGYEQFF. The CDR3 coding sequence is TGTGCCTGGACTAGCGGGAGGGGATATGAGCAGTTCTTC.

This clonotype was counted ten times or more. The chain recombines TRBV7-2 with TRBJ2-3; the D gene is possibly TRBD1 (5 bases). The V gene's germline CDR1 is SGHTA and CDR2 FQGNSA. The CDR3 has 18 residues. Trimming removed 2 bases at V and 3 bases at J, with 21 bases between. CDR3 sequence (DNA): TGTGCCAGCAGCTTATCGAGGACATTCTACCATCCAACAGATACGCAGTATTTT. Protein: CASSLSRTFYHPTDTQYF.

At least ten counts were recorded for this clonotype. This rearrangement joins TRBV3-1 to TRBJ2-1; D gene ambiguous. Trimming removed 4 bases from V and 9 bases from J, with 13 bases in between. The germline V gene encodes CDR1 LGHDT and CDR2 YNNKEL (reference sequence). The CDR3 contains 13 residues. In nucleotides, the CDR3 is TGTGCCAGCAGCCTAAAAAGCGTTACTGAGCAGTTCTTC. The encoded protein is CASSLKSVTEQFF.

This clonotype was found a few times. The V call is TRBV5-1, the J call TRBJ1-4; the match to TRBD1 covers 11 bases. This CDR3 contains 14 residues. Germline values: CDR1 SGHRS, CDR2 YFSETQ. V dropped 4 bases and J dropped 10; count of bases not matched to a gene: 6. CDR3 loop: CASSIPDRGRKLFF. CDR3 in DNA: TGCGCCAGCAGCATCCCGGACAGGGGGCGAAAACTGTTTTTT.

This clonotype appeared many times. This chain connects TRBV11-2 to TRBJ1-2; 9 nucleotides align to TRBD1. CDR1 SGHAT and CDR2 FQNNGV come from the germline V gene. The CDR3 is 14 residues long. V lost 3 bases, J lost 4 bases, and 3 bases stayed unmatched. The CDR3 loop reads CASSFGTGIYGYTF. CDR3 bases: TGTGCCAGCAGCTTCGGGACAGGGATCTATGGCTACACCTTC.

The chain has TRBV28 and TRBJ2-7, with TRBD1 matching over 9 bases. Trimming cost V 3 bases and J 6 bases; bases outside gene matches: 9. The germline V gene encodes CDR1 MDHEN and CDR2 SYDVKM. The CDR3 spans 15 residues. The CDR3: CASSLLGTGTSEQYF. CDR3 in DNA: TGTGCCAGCAGTTTGCTTGGGACAGGGACCTCCGAGCAGTACTTC.

In its sample, this clonotype was seen a few times. The chain has TRBV30 and TRBJ2-7, with 8 bases matching TRBD1. V trimming: 4 bases; J trimming: 4 bases; junction bases outside the gene matches: 6. This CDR3 spans 13 amino acids. Germline V gene sequence: CDR1 GTSNPN, CDR2 SVGIG (reference sequence). The CDR3 loop reads CAWTGTGLYEQYF. CDR3 bases: TGTGCCTGGACGGGGACAGGATTATACGAGCAGTACTTC. The variable domain in full, with the rest retrieved from reference TRBV30 and TRBJ2-7, is SQTIHQWPATLVQPVGSPLSLECTVEGTSNPNLYWYRQAAGRGLQLLFYSVGIGQISSEVPQNLSASRPQDRQFILSSKKLLLSDSGFYLCAWTGTGLYEQYFGPGTRLTVT.

The CDR3 sequence is CSADRAIGQPQHF. The CDR3 DNA reads as TGCAGTGCTGACAGGGCTATAGGTCAGCCCCAGCATTTT. The chain combines TRBV20-1 with TRBJ1-5, with 7 bases fitting TRBD1. The J segment lost 6 bases and the V segment lost 5 bases, leaving 7 bases of the junction unmatched. Germline V lookup: CDR1 DFQATT, CDR2 SNEGSKA (reference sequence). The CDR3 consists of 13 residues.

This clonotype showed up just a few times. The genes are TRBV7-2 and TRBJ2-7; D unresolved. V shed 1 base and J shed 4 bases, with 8 bases lying between them. Germline assignment: CDR1 SGHTA and CDR2 FQGNSA. CDR3 size: 13 residues. CDR3 amino acids: CASSLEPLYEQYF. The CDR3 DNA reads as TGTGCCAGCAGCTTAGAACCCCTTTACGAGCAGTACTTC.

The chain is built from TRBV9 and TRBJ2-1; 8 bases match TRBD2. There are 14 residues in the CDR3. Per the germline V gene, CDR1 is SGDLS and CDR2 is YYNGEE. V shed 0 bases, J shed 15 bases, and the junction held 11 bases outside the gene matches. The CDR3 DNA sequence: TGTGCCAGCAGCGTAGAGGCGGGTAGGACTAGCCTGTTCTTC. This translates into CASSVEAGRTSLFF.

This clonotype has a count of ten or more. The chain is built from TRBV2 and TRBJ2-3; 10 bases are a match to TRBD2. Per germline, CDR1 SNHLY and CDR2 FYNNEI. The CDR3 extends over 15 amino acids. Germline trimming cut 6 bases from V and 6 bases from J; bases unmatched to any gene: 9. CDR3 residues: CASRDRLAGRDTQYF. The CDR3 DNA reads as TGTGCCAGCAGAGACCGACTAGCGGGCAGGGATACGCAGTATTTT.

This clonotype occurred many times. J is TRBJ2-7 and V is TRBV2, with TRBD1 matching 7 bases. J lost 2 bases, V lost 11 bases, and 6 bases had no gene match. Germline V gives CDR1 SNHLY, CDR2 FYNNEI. The CDR3 is 12 residues long. CDR3 sequence reads: CAGSQGTYEQYF. The DNA of the CDR3 is TGTGCCGGGTCACAGGGGACCTACGAGCAGTACTTC.

The table lists this clonotype with a few counts. The V gene is TRBV10-3, the J gene TRBJ2-1; D not certain. This CDR3 comprises 16 residues. The V and J ends lost 9 bases and 0 bases respectively, with 18 bases between them. Germline V CDR1 and CDR2: ENHRY, SYGVKD. This chain's CDR3 is CAIATDGPSSYNEQFF. Here the CDR3 DNA reads TGTGCCATTGCAACGGACGGACCGAGCTCCTACAATGAGCAGTTCTTC.

This clonotype was detected many times. The chain combines TRBV12-3 or TRBV12-4 with TRBJ2-3, with a weak D call TRBD2 (6 bases). This CDR3 region has 14 residues. Trimming took off 0 bases at V and 5 bases at J, with 9 bases between the two ends. CDR3 region: CASSLAGRRDTQYF. CDR3 sequence (DNA): TGTGCCAGCAGTTTAGCTGGGAGGAGAGATACGCAGTATTTT.

This clonotype was observed a single time. The chain employs TRBV6-1 and TRBJ1-1; 8 nucleotides line up with TRBD1. The CDR3 is made up of 17 amino acids. The V and J ends lost 0 bases and 2 bases, in that order; junction bases with no gene match: 8. CDR1 MNHNS and CDR2 SASEGT come from the germline V gene. In DNA, the CDR3 is TGTGCCAGCAGTGAAGCCTACAGGGGGGTGGGAAACACTGAAGCTTTCTTT. Encoded protein: CASSEAYRGVGNTEAFF.

This clonotype was counted at least ten times. V usage is TRBV28 and J usage is TRBJ1-5; D is ambiguous. The CDR3 length is 13 residues. Germline loops: CDR1 MDHEN, CDR2 SYDVKM. V was cut by 7 bases and J by 0 bases, with 7 bases left in between. CDR3 coding DNA: TGTGCCAGCACATATTATAGCAATCAGCCCCAGCATTTT. It encodes CASTYYSNQPQHF. Full variable domain (rest looked up from reference TRBV28 and TRBJ1-5): DVKVTQSSRYLVKRTGEKVFLECVQDMDHENMFWYRQDPGLGLRLIYFSYDVKMKEKGDIPEGYSVSREKKERFSLILESASTNQTSMYLCASTYYSNQPQHFGDGTRLSIL.

This clonotype occurred a few times. CDR3 region: CASSLLGGQSNQPQHF. The CDR3 nucleotides read TGTGCCAGCAGTTTATTAGGTGGCCAAAGCAATCAGCCCCAGCATTTT. V gene TRBV27 combines with J gene TRBJ1-5; D gene uncertain. CDR1 and CDR2 from the germline V gene are MNHEY and SMNVEV (reference sequence). V was clipped by 1 base and J by 1 base, with 11 bases between them. CDR3 length: 16 amino acids.

This clonotype was seen a few times. The chain has TRBV6-1 and TRBJ2-2, with 7 bases matching TRBD2. CDR1 and CDR2 (germline): MNHNS, SASEGT. CDR3 size: 16 residues. Trimming removed 10 bases from V and 2 bases from J; junction bases left unmatched: 13. The CDR3 DNA reads TGTGCCACCACCAGGACGGGACTACTAAACACCGGGGAGCTGTTTTTT. This codes for CATTRTGLLNTGELFF.

The DNA for the CDR3 is TGTGCCAGCAGCCAAGAAGGACTAAATGAGCAGTTCTTC. Amino acids: CASSQEGLNEQFF. The J gene is TRBJ2-1, the V gene TRBV3-1, with D tentatively TRBD2 (6 bases). The CDR3 contains 13 residues. Germline assignment: CDR1 LGHDT and CDR2 YNNKEL (reference sequence). V was cut by 0 bases and J by 7 bases, with 7 bases left in between.

This clonotype has a count of ten or more. This chain links TRBV12-3 or TRBV12-4 with TRBJ2-7, with 7 nucleotides matching TRBD2. The CDR3 consists of 14 residues. V lost 2 bases to trimming and J lost 2 bases; unmatched junction nucleotides: 3. The CDR3 here is CASSLLGTTYEQYF. The CDR3, as DNA: TGTGCCAGCAGTTTATTGGGGACTACCTACGAGCAGTACTTC.

This clonotype was counted many times. CDR3 region: CSVEKDLTSANYGYTF. CDR3 nucleotides: TGCAGCGTTGAAAAGGACCTGACATCGGCCAACTATGGCTACACCTTC. This chain connects TRBV29-1 to TRBJ1-2, with D hard to call. Between the trimmed V and J ends, which lost 2 bases and 2 bases, there was a span of 18 bases. Germline V lookup: CDR1 SQVTM, CDR2 ANQGSEA. CDR3 size: 16 residues. Using reference TRBV29-1 and TRBJ1-2 for the parts outside the CDR3, the full variable domain is SAVISQKPSRDICQRGTSLTIQCQVDSQVTMMFWYRQQPGQSLTLIATANQGSEATYESGFVIDKFPISRPNLTFSTLTVSNMSPEDSSIYLCSVEKDLTSANYGYTFGSGTRLTVV.

This clonotype was counted at least ten times. The CDR3 loop reads CASSLDGGSYNEQFF. CDR3 in DNA: TGTGCCAGCAGCTTAGATGGCGGGTCCTACAATGAGCAGTTCTTC. This chain links TRBV11-2 with TRBJ2-1, with D perhaps TRBD2 (5 bases). The germline V and J ends were trimmed by 0 bases and 1 base, with 7 bases remaining between them. The CDR3 is 15 amino acids. Germline V gene data show CDR1 as SGHAT and CDR2 as FQNNGV.

The table lists this clonotype with many counts. This sequence joins TRBV11-2 and TRBJ2-1; 10 nucleotides match TRBD2. V dropped 0 bases and J dropped 6; count of bases not matched to a gene: 5. The CDR3 covers 16 residues. Germline V lookup: CDR1 SGHAT, CDR2 FQNNGV. In DNA, the CDR3 is TGTGCCAGCAGCTTAGAGCCTAGCGGGAGACGCAATGAGCAGTTCTTC. Its protein is CASSLEPSGRRNEQFF.

In this sample, this clonotype turned up many times. The rearrangement uses TRBV12-3 or TRBV12-4 and TRBJ1-3, with a tentative D call TRBD1 (5 bases). The length of the CDR3 is 12 residues. The ends were cut back, 9 bases at V and 4 bases at J, with 10 bases in the middle. CDR3 DNA sequence: TGTGCCAGTCAGGGTCACGGAAACACCATATATTTT. This encodes CASQGHGNTIYF.

The V gene is TRBV25-1, the J gene TRBJ2-7; a weak D match, TRBD1 (6 bases). Germline-derived CDR1 and CDR2 are MGHDK and SYGVNS. Trimming took 1 base from V and 5 from J, leaving 27 bases between them. The CDR3 covers 19 residues. This CDR3 is CASSEWGSRTENDGDEQYF. In DNA, the CDR3 is TGTGCCAGCAGTGAATGGGGTTCAAGGACAGAAAATGACGGTGACGAGCAGTACTTC.